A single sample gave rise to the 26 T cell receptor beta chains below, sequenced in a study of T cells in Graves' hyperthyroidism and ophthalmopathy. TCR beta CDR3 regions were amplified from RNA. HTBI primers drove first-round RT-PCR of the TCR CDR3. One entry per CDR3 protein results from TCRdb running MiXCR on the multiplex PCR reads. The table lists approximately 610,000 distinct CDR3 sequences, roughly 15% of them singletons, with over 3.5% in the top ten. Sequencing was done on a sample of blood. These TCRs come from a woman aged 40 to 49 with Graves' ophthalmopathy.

CDR3 coding DNA: TGTGCCAGCAGCCCAACAGGGCTTGAGGACATTCAGTACTTC. Encoded protein: CASSPTGLEDIQYF. J is TRBJ2-4 and V is TRBV28, with D maybe TRBD1 (6 bases). Germline CDR1 MDHEN, CDR2 SYDVKM. The CDR3 consists of 14 residues. Trimming took 6 bases from V and 8 from J, leaving 17 bases between them.

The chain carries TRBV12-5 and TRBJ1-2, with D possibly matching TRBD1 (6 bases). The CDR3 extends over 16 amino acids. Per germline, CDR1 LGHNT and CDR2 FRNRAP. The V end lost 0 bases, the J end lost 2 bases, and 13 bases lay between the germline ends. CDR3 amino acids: CASGLVTGHLNYGYTF. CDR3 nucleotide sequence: TGTGCTAGTGGTTTGGTGACGGGACACCTAAACTATGGCTACACCTTC.

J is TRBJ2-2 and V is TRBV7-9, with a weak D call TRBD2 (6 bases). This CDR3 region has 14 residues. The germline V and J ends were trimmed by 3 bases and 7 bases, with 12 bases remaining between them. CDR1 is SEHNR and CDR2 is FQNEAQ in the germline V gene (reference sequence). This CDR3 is CASSFSGRGGELFF. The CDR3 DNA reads TGTGCCAGCAGCTTCAGCGGGCGAGGCGGGGAGCTGTTTTTT. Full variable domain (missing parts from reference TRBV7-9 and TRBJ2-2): DTGVSQNPRHKITKRGQNVTFRCDPISEHNRLYWYRQTLGQGPEFLTYFQNEAQLEKSRLLSDRFSAERPKGSFSTLEIQRTEQGDSAMYLCASSFSGRGGELFFGEGSRLTVL.

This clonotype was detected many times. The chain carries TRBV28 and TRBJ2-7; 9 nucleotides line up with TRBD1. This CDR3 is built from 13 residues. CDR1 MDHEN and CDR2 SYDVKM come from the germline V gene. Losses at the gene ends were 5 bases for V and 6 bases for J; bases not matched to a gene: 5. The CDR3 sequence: CASSQGQGLEQYF. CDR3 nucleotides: TGTGCCAGCAGTCAGGGACAGGGACTCGAGCAGTACTTC.

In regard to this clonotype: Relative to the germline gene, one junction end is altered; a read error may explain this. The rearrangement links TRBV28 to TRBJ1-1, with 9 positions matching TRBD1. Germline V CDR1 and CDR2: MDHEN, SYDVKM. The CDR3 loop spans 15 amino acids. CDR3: CASSPGTGLKTEAFF. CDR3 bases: TGTGCCAGCAGTCCCGGGACAGGGCTGAAGACTGAAGCTTTCTTT.

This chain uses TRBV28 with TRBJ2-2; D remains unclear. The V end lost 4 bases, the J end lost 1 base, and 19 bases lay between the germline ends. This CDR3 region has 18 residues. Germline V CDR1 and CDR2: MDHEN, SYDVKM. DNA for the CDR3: TGTGCCAGCAGTTCGCAGTCACACGACGGCGGGAACACCGGGGAGCTGTTTTTT. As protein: CASSSQSHDGGNTGELFF.

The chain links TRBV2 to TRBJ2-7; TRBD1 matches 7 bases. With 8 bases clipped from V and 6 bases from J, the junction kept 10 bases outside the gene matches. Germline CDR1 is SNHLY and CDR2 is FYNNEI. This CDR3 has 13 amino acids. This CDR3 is CASQETGPGEQYF. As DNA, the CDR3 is TGTGCCAGCCAAGAGACAGGGCCGGGCGAGCAGTACTTC.

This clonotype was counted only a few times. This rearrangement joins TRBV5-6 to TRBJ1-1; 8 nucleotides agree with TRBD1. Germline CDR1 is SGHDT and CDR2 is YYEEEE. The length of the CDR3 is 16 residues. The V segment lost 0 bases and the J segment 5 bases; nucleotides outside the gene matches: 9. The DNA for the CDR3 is TGTGCCAGCAGCTTGGCCCGTTGGACAGGGAGGACTGAAGCTTTCTTT. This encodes CASSLARWTGRTEAFF.

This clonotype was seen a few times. The DNA for the CDR3 is TGTGCCAGCAGCCCTCACATCCCCTCTTCAGCGGCTGACTCCTACGAGCAGTACTTC. Protein product: CASSPHIPSSAADSYEQYF. V is TRBV9 and J is TRBJ2-7; tentatively, D is TRBD2 (5 bases). CDR1 SGDLS and CDR2 YYNGEE come from the germline V gene. The ends were cut back, 4 bases at V and 0 bases at J, with 26 bases in the middle. This CDR3 is built from 19 residues.

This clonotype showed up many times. The CDR3 bases are TGCAGTGCAACGGGGAGCCTTACAGCAGCGTTACGAACTGAGCAGTACTTC. Translating gives CSATGSLTAALRTEQYF. The chain employs TRBV20-1 and TRBJ2-7; D is perhaps TRBD2 (5 bases). From germline, CDR1 is DFQATT and CDR2 SNEGSKA (reference sequence). CDR3 size: 17 residues. Trimming left V 6 bases short and J 7 bases short, with 31 bases between.

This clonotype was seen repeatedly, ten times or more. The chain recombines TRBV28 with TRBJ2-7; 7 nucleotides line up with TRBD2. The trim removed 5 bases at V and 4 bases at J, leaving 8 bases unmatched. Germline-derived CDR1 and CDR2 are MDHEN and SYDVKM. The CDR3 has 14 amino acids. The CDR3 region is CASSLADVRYEQYF. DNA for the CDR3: TGTGCCAGCAGTCTAGCGGACGTCAGGTACGAGCAGTACTTC. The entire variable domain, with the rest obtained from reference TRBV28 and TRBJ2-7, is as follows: DVKVTQSSRYLVKRTGEKVFLECVQDMDHENMFWYRQDPGLGLRLIYFSYDVKMKEKGDIPEGYSVSREKKERFSLILESASTNQTSMYLCASSLADVRYEQYFGPGTRLTVT.

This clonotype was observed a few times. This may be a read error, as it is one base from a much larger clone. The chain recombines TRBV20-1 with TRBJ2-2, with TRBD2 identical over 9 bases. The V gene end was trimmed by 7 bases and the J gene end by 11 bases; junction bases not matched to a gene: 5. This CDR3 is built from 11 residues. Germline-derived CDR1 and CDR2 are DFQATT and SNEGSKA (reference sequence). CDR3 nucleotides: TGCAGTGTCGCGGGGGGGCAAGAGCTGTTTTTT. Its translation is CSVAGGQELFF.

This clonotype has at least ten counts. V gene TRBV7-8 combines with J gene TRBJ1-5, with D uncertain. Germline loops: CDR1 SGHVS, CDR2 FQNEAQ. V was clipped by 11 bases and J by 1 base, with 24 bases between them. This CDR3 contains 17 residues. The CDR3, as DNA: TGTGCCCCAAGAGAGGAAGAAGGAAACGGGAGCAATCAGCCCCAGCATTTT. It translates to CAPREEEGNGSNQPQHF.

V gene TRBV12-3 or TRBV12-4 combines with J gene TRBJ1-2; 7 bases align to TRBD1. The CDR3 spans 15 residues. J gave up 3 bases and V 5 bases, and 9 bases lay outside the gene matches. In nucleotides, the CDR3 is TGTGCCAGCAGTCCCTCTAGGGGGCCGGACTATGGCTACACCTTC. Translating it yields CASSPSRGPDYGYTF.

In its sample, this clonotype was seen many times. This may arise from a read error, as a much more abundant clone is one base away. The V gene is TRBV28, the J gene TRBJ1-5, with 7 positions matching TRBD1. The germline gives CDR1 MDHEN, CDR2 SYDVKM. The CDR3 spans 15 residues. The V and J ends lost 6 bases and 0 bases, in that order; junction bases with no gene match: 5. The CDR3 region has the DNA TGTGCCAGCAGCCGGGACAGTTATAGCAATCAGCCCCAGCATTTT. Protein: CASSRDSYSNQPQHF.

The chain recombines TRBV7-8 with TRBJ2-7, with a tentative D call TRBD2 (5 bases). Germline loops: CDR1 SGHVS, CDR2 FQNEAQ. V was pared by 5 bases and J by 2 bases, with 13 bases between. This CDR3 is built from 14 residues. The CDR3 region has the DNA TGTGCCAGCAGCAGAGAGGGCGGTCCCTACGAGCAGTACTTC. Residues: CASSREGGPYEQYF.

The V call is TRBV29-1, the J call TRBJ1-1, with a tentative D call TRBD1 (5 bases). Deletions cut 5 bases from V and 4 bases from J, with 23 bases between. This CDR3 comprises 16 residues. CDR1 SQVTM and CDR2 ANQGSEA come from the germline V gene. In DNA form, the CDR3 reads TGCAGCGTTTTTACTCCTTTCAGGGCTCAGGTCACTGAAGCTTTCTTT. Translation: CSVFTPFRAQVTEAFF.

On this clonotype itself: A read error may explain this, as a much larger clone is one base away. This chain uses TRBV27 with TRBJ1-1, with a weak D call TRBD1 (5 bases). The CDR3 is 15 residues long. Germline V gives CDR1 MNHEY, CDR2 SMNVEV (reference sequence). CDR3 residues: CASSLMGLRNTEASF. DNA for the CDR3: TGTGCCAGCAGTTTAATGGGGCTGAGGAACACTGAAGCTTCCTTT.

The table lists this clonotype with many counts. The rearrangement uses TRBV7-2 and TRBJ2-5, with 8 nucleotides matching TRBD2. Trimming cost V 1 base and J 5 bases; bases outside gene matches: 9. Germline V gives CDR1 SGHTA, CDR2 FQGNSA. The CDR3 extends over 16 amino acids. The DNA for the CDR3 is TGTGCCAGCAGCTTAGTAACAGCGGGAGTCGACGAGACCCAGTACTTC. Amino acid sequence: CASSLVTAGVDETQYF. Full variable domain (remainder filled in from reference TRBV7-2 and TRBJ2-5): GAGVSQSPSNKVTEKGKDVELRCDPISGHTALYWYRQSLGQGLEFLIYFQGNSAPDKSGLPSDRFSAERTGGSVSTLTIQRTQQEDSAVYLCASSLVTAGVDETQYFGPGTRLLVL.

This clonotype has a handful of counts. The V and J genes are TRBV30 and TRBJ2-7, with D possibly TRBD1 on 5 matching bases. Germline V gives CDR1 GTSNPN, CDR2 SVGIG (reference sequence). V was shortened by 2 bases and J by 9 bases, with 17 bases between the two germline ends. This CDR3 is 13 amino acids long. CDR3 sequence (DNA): TGTGCCTGGAGTAAGGGCGGACCCCAGGGGCAGTACTTC. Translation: CAWSKGGPQGQYF.

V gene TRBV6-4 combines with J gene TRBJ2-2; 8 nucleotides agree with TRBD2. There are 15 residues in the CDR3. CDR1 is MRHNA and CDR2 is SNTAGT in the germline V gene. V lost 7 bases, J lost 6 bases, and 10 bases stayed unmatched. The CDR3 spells CASKVGAGASGELFF. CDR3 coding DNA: TGTGCCAGCAAGGTTGGAGCGGGAGCTTCCGGGGAGCTGTTTTTT.

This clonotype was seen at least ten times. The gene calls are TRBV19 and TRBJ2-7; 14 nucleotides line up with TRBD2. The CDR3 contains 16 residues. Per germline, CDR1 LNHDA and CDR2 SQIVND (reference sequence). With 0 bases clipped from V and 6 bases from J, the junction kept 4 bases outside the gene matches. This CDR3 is CASSIEGTSGRGEQYF. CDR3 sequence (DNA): TGTGCCAGTAGTATAGAGGGGACTAGCGGGAGAGGCGAGCAGTACTTC.

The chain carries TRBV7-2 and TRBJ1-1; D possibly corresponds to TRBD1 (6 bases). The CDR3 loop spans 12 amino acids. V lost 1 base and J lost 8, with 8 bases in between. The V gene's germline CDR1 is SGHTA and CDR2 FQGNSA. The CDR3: CASSLVQGEAFF. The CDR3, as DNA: TGTGCCAGCAGCTTAGTGCAGGGGGAAGCTTTCTTT. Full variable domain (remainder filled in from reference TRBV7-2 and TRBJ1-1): GAGVSQSPSNKVTEKGKDVELRCDPISGHTALYWYRQSLGQGLEFLIYFQGNSAPDKSGLPSDRFSAERTGGSVSTLTIQRTQQEDSAVYLCASSLVQGEAFFGQGTRLTVV.

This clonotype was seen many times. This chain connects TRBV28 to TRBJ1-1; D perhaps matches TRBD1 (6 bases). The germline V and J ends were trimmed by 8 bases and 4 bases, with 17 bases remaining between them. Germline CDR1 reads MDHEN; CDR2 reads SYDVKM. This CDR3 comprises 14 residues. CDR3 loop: CASRLGAGGTEAFF. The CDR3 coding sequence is TGTGCCAGCCGCTTGGGGGCGGGGGGCACTGAAGCTTTCTTT.

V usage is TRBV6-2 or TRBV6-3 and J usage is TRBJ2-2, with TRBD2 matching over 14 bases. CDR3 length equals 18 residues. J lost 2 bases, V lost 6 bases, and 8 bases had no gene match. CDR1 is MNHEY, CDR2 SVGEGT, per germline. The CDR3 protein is CASRRLAGGPFNTGELFF. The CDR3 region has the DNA TGTGCCAGCAGGAGACTAGCGGGAGGGCCTTTTAACACCGGGGAGCTGTTTTTT.

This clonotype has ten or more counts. CDR3 coding DNA: TGCGCCAGCAGCTTCCAGGGGGGCGAGGACGAGCAGTACTTC. Amino acids: CASSFQGGEDEQYF. This chain uses TRBV5-1 with TRBJ2-7, with D possibly TRBD1 on 7 matching bases. Germline V CDR1 and CDR2: SGHRS, YFSETQ. The CDR3 covers 14 residues. V lost 2 bases and J lost 5, with 14 bases in between.